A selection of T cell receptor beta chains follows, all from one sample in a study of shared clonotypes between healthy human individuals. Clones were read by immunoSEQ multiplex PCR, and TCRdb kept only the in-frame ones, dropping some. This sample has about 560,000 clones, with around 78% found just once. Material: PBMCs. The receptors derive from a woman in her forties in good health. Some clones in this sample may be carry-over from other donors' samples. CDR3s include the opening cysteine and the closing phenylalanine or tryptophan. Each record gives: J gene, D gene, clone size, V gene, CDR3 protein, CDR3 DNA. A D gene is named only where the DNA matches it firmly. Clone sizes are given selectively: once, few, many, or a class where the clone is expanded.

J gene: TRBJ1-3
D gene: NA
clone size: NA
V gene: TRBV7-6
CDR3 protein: CASSPGLTYSGNTIYF
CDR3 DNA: TGTGCCAGCAGCCCAGGACTGACCTACTCTGGAAACACCATATATTTT

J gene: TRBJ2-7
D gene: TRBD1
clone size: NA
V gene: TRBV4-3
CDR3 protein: CASSQNRGLPGEQYF
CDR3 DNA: TGCGCCAGCAGCCAAAACAGGGGCCTCCCGGGAGAGCAGTACTTC

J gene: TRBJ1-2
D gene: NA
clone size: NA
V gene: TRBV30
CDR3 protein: CARFAPDYGYTF
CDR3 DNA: TGTGCCCGATTTGCCCCGGACTATGGCTACACCTTC

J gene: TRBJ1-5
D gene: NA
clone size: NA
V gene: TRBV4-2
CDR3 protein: CASSQVLGGGNQPQHF
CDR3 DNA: TGTGCCAGCAGCCAAGTTTTGGGAGGCGGCAATCAGCCCCAGCATTTT

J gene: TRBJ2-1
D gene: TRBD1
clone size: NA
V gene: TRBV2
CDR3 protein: CASSADRGNNEQFF
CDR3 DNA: TGTGCCAGCAGTGCTGACAGGGGAAACAATGAGCAGTTCTTC

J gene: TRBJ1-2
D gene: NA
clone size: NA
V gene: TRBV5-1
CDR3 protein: CASSHRTGYGYTF
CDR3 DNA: TGCGCCAGCAGTCACAGGACGGGCTATGGCTACACCTTC

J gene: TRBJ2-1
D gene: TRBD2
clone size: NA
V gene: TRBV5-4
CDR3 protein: CASSKTLADSYNEQFF
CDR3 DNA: TGTGCCAGCAGCAAAACGCTAGCGGACTCCTACAATGAGCAGTTCTTC

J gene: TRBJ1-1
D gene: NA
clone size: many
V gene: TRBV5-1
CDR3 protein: CASSGATNTEAFF
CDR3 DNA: TGCGCCAGCAGCGGGGCCACGAACACTGAAGCTTTCTTT

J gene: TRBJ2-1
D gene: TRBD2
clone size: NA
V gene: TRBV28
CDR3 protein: CASSFPYAGGPHNEQFF
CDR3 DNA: TGTGCCAGCAGTTTCCCCTACGCGGGAGGGCCTCACAATGAGCAGTTCTTC

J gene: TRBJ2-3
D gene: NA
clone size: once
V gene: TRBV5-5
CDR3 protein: CASSLDSRSDTQYF
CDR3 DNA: TGTGCCAGCAGCTTGGATTCAAGATCAGATACGCAGTATTTT

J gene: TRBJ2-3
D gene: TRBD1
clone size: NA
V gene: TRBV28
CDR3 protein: CASSFDRARKDTQYF
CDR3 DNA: TGTGCCAGCAGTTTCGACAGGGCTCGAAAAGATACGCAGTATTTT

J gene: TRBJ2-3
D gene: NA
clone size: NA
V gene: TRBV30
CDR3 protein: CACETPNPRLTF
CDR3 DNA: TGTGCCTGTGAAACCCCCAACCCGCGGCTTACTTTT

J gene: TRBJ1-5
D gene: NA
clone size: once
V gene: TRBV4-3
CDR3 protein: CASSQGVNQPQHF
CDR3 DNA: TGCGCCAGCAGCCAAGGTGTTAATCAGCCCCAGCATTTT

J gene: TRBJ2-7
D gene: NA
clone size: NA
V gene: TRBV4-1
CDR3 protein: CASSQAAGFSYEQYF
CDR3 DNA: TGCGCCAGCAGTCAAGCGGCGGGATTTTCCTACGAGCAGTACTTC

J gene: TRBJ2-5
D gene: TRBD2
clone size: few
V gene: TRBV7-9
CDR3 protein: CASSLPGGETQYF
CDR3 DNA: TGTGCCAGCAGCTTACCGGGGGGAGAGACCCAGTACTTC

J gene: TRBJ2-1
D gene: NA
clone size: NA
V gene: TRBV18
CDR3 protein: CASSPTDDEQFF
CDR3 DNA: TGTGCCAGCTCACCAACGGACGATGAGCAGTTCTTC

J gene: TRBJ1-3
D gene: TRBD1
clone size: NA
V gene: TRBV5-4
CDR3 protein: CASSSPGQADTIYF
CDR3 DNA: TGTGCCAGCAGCTCACCGGGACAGGCGGACACCATATATTTT

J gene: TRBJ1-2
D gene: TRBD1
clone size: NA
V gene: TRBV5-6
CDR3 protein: CASSLPGQEGYGYTF
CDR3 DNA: TGTGCCAGCAGCCTTCCCGGACAGGAAGGCTATGGCTACACCTTC

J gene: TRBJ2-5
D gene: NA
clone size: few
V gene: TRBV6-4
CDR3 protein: CASSPLPGQQETQYF
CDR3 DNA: TGTGCCAGCAGTCCCCTCCCCGGACAGCAAGAGACCCAGTACTTC

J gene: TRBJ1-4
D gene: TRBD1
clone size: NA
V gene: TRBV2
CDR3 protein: CASSSGGEATNEKLFF
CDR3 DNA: TGTGCCAGCAGCTCAGGGGGGGAGGCAACTAATGAAAAACTGTTTTTT

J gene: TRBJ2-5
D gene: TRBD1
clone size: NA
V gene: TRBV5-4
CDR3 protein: CASSSKGAETQYF
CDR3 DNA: TGTGCCAGCAGCTCAAAGGGGGCGGAGACCCAGTACTTC

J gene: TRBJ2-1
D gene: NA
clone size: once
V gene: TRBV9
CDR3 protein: CASSVEASAYNEQFF
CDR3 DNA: TGTGCCAGCAGCGTAGAGGCTAGCGCTTACAATGAGCAGTTCTTC

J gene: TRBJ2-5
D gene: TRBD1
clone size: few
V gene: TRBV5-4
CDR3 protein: CASSPRGQQETQYF
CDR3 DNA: TGTGCCAGCAGCCCAAGGGGGCAGCAAGAGACCCAGTACTTC

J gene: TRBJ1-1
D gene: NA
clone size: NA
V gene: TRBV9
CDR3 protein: CASSVRMNTEAFF
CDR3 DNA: TGTGCCAGCAGCGTAAGGATGAACACTGAAGCTTTCTTT